This passage covers 22 T cell receptor beta chains from one sample sequenced in a study of blood T cell repertoires in COVID-19. Profiled with immunoSEQ multiplex PCR; TCRdb holds only in-frame clones, not every one. The sample contains about 99,000 clones, about 87% of which appear only once. Material for sequencing was peripheral blood. All receptors derive from a man between 50 and 59 years old with acute or convalescent COVID-19.

The chain has TRBV11-2 and TRBJ2-3; 7 nucleotides align to TRBD2. The CDR3 is 17 residues long. Per the germline V gene, CDR1 is SGHAT and CDR2 is FQNNGV. V shed 5 bases, J shed 1 base, and the junction held 12 bases outside the gene matches. The CDR3 nucleotides read TGTGCCAGCAGCCCCGCTTGGCGGGAGTCTGGCACAGATACGCAGTATTTT. It is translated as CASSPAWRESGTDTQYF.

CDR3 loop: CATSEGTSGLWEQYF. The CDR3 DNA reads TGTGCCACCAGTGAGGGGACTAGCGGGCTATGGGAGCAGTACTTC. V usage is TRBV24-1 and J usage is TRBJ2-7, with 12 bases that match TRBD2. Germline V gene data show CDR1 as KGHDR and CDR2 as SFDVKD. The CDR3 totals 15 residues. Losses at the gene ends were 4 bases for V and 7 bases for J; bases not matched to a gene: 7.

This chain's CDR3 is CASSLVPGDTGELFF. CDR3 in DNA: TGCGCCAGCAGCTTGGTGCCAGGGGACACCGGGGAGCTGTTTTTT. V usage is TRBV5-1 and J usage is TRBJ2-2, with a tentative D call TRBD1 (6 bases). The CDR3 length is 15 residues. Per germline, CDR1 SGHRS and CDR2 YFSETQ. V dropped 0 bases and J dropped 3 bases, with 9 bases sitting between them.

The chain carries TRBV4-1 and TRBJ1-4, with TRBD1 matching over 7 bases. Germline assignment: CDR1 MGHRA and CDR2 YSYEKL. V shed 1 base, J shed 4 bases, and the junction held 6 bases outside the gene matches. This CDR3 is built from 16 residues. CDR3 sequence (DNA): TGCGCCAGCAGCCAAGTTAGGGGACAGTTTAATGAAAAACTGTTTTTT. Amino acid sequence: CASSQVRGQFNEKLFF.

The chain carries TRBV19 and TRBJ1-1, with D possibly TRBD1 on 5 matching bases. There are 13 residues in the CDR3. Trimming stripped 7 bases from V and 1 base from J, with 10 bases between. Germline assignment: CDR1 LNHDA and CDR2 SQIVND (reference sequence). The CDR3 spells CASTAGQNTEAFF. CDR3 coding DNA: TGTGCCAGTACCGCAGGGCAGAACACTGAAGCTTTCTTT.

This clone was observed a handful of times. The chain combines TRBV28 with TRBJ2-1; no clear D gene. In germline, CDR1 is MDHEN, CDR2 SYDVKM. The length of the CDR3 is 14 residues. V was pared by 5 bases and J by 7 bases, with 15 bases between. CDR3 sequence reads: CASSLSRGTNEQFF. The CDR3 region has the DNA TGTGCCAGCAGTCTCTCTCGCGGAACAAATGAGCAGTTCTTC. The entire variable domain, with the rest obtained from reference TRBV28 and TRBJ2-1, is as follows: DVKVTQSSRYLVKRTGEKVFLECVQDMDHENMFWYRQDPGLGLRLIYFSYDVKMKEKGDIPEGYSVSREKKERFSLILESASTNQTSMYLCASSLSRGTNEQFFGPGTRLTVL.

The chain links TRBV29-1 to TRBJ2-7; D unresolved. From germline, CDR1 is SQVTM and CDR2 ANQGSEA. CDR3 length: 13 residues. V lost 8 bases, J lost 6 bases, and 20 bases lay in between. The CDR3 DNA follows: TGCAGCATTGGGGTACCGGGTCGGGTCGAGCAGTACTTC. Translating gives CSIGVPGRVEQYF.

This clone was recorded only once. The chain couples TRBV6-5 to TRBJ2-7; D is perhaps TRBD1 (6 bases). Trimming took off 6 bases at V and 3 bases at J, with 18 bases between the two ends. Germline assignment: CDR1 MNHEY and CDR2 SVGAGI. The CDR3 extends over 15 amino acids. CDR3 nucleotides: TGTGCCAGCAGATCCGAACAGGGAAAGGGCTACGAGCAGTACTTC. The encoded protein is CASRSEQGKGYEQYF.

In its sample, this clone was seen once. The chain couples TRBV11-3 to TRBJ2-7; a possible D gene is TRBD2 (6 bases). The ends were cut back, 3 bases at V and 1 base at J, with 13 bases in the middle. Germline CDR1 reads SGHNT; CDR2 reads YENEEA. The CDR3 extends over 15 amino acids. CDR3 nucleotides: TGTGCCAGCAGCTTGGTGGACTACCCTTCCTACGAGCAGTACTTC. This sequence encodes CASSLVDYPSYEQYF. The full variable domain, in which reference TRBV11-3 and TRBJ2-7 provide the parts outside the CDR3, is EAGVVQSPRYKIIEKKQPVAFWCNPISGHNTLYWYLQNLGQGPELLIRYENEEAVDDSQLPKDRFSAERLKGVDSTLKIQPAELGDSAVYLCASSLVDYPSYEQYFGPGTRLTVT.

The CDR3 region is CASSLGYQGATEAFF. CDR3 in DNA: TGTGCCAGCAGCTTAGGGTATCAGGGGGCGACTGAAGCTTTCTTT. This chain joins TRBV7-9 and TRBJ1-1, with 8 bases aligning to TRBD1. This CDR3 contains 15 residues. Germline V gene lookup returns CDR1 SEHNR and CDR2 FQNEAQ (reference sequence). Trimming at V came to 1 base and at J to 5 bases, leaving 6 bases not matched to a gene.

The chain uses TRBV27 and TRBJ2-1, with TRBD2 matching over 12 bases. With 5 bases clipped from V and 5 bases from J, the junction kept 10 bases outside the gene matches. Germline V CDR1 and CDR2: MNHEY, SMNVEV (reference sequence). This CDR3 has 17 amino acids. The CDR3 is CASSRLPGLAGNNEQFF. The CDR3 coding sequence is TGTGCCAGCAGTCGTCTACCGGGACTAGCGGGCAACAATGAGCAGTTCTTC.

This rearrangement joins TRBV7-2 to TRBJ2-1; TRBD1 matches 11 bases. This CDR3 spans 14 amino acids. V shed 5 bases and J 7 bases; nucleotides not matched to a gene: 4. Germline V gives CDR1 SGHTA, CDR2 FQGNSA. The CDR3 sequence: CASSGQGAINEQFF. The DNA of the CDR3 is TGTGCCAGCAGCGGACAGGGGGCTATTAATGAGCAGTTCTTC.

The chain recombines TRBV24-1 with TRBJ2-7; 10 bases map to TRBD1. V gave up 3 bases and J gave up 7 bases; unmatched junction bases: 8. Germline CDR1 and CDR2: KGHDR and SFDVKD. The CDR3 is made up of 15 amino acids. DNA for the CDR3: TGTGCCACCAGTGATCCGAGACAGGGGGCGGGGGAGCAGTACTTC. Its protein is CATSDPRQGAGEQYF.

V and J are TRBV19 and TRBJ2-7; TRBD2 aligns across 7 bases. CDR3 length equals 13 residues. Germline trimming cut 4 bases from V and 5 bases from J; bases unmatched to any gene: 5. Germline CDR1 reads LNHDA; CDR2 reads SQIVND (reference sequence). The DNA for the CDR3 is TGTGCCAGTAGTACCGGGGGGTACAACGAGCAGTACTTC. It encodes CASSTGGYNEQYF.

In its sample, this clone was seen a few times. The V call is TRBV30, the J call TRBJ2-1; tentatively, D is TRBD2 (7 bases). This CDR3 is 18 amino acids long. V shed 7 bases and J shed 0 bases, with 25 bases lying between them. CDR1 is GTSNPN, CDR2 SVGIG, per germline (reference sequence). The CDR3 nucleotides read TGTGCCTTCGAGCGGGACAAAAGAAAAACGTTCTCCTACAATGAGCAGTTCTTC. As protein: CAFERDKRKTFSYNEQFF. The entire variable domain, with the rest obtained from reference TRBV30 and TRBJ2-1, is as follows: SQTIHQWPATLVQPVGSPLSLECTVEGTSNPNLYWYRQAAGRGLQLLFYSVGIGQISSEVPQNLSASRPQDRQFILSSKKLLLSDSGFYLCAFERDKRKTFSYNEQFFGPGTRLTVL.

The rearrangement joins TRBV12-3 or TRBV12-4 to TRBJ2-7; TRBD2 might be the D (6 bases). The CDR3 has 13 residues. Trimming shortened V by 8 bases and J by 0 bases, and 11 bases separated the two germline ends. CDR3 loop: CASLTTSSYEQYF. Here the CDR3 DNA reads TGTGCCAGCCTCACGACTAGCTCCTACGAGCAGTACTTC.

The rearrangement links TRBV27 to TRBJ2-2; tentative D call: TRBD2 (6 bases). Germline V gives CDR1 MNHEY, CDR2 SMNVEV (reference sequence). This CDR3 comprises 16 residues. V lost 7 bases and J 4 bases, leaving 19 bases between the germline ends. CDR3 sequence: CASTPRWGVGTGELFF. The CDR3 DNA reads TGTGCCAGCACTCCCCGGTGGGGGGTGGGCACCGGGGAGCTGTTTTTT.

The J gene is TRBJ2-1, the V gene TRBV18; 8 bases align to TRBD1. Germline CDR1 reads KGHSH; CDR2 reads LQKENI. The CDR3 runs to 16 residues. Trimming took 6 bases from V and 0 from J; bases not matched to a gene: 7. The chain's CDR3 is CASSRGTGTSYNEQFF. The CDR3 DNA follows: TGTGCCAGCTCTCGCGGGACAGGAACCTCCTACAATGAGCAGTTCTTC.

The V and J genes are TRBV24-1 and TRBJ2-1, with D perhaps matching TRBD2 (5 bases). V lost 9 bases, J lost 8 bases, and 19 bases lay in between. The CDR3 length is 14 residues. Germline V lookup: CDR1 KGHDR, CDR2 SFDVKD. This chain's CDR3 is CATRGSGSPDEQFF. DNA of the CDR3: TGTGCCACCCGAGGGAGCGGCTCTCCGGATGAGCAGTTCTTC.

The table lists this clone with a count of one. V usage is TRBV3-1 (or the pseudogene TRBV3-2) and J usage is TRBJ1-3; D not certain. Germline-derived CDR1 and CDR2 are LGHDT and YNNKEL (reference sequence). The CDR3 has 14 residues. With 3 bases removed from V and 0 bases from J, the gap between germline ends came to 6 bases. CDR3 DNA: TGTGCCAGCAGCCAGGCCTTCTCTGGAAACACCATATATTTT. It yields the protein CASSQAFSGNTIYF.

As to this clone: The identical CDR3 is also encoded by other nucleotide sequences in the sample. The CDR3 here is CASRQAASYEQYF. The CDR3 coding sequence is TGTGCCAGTCGACAGGCCGCCTCCTACGAGCAGTACTTC. The chain is built from TRBV12-3 or TRBV12-4 and TRBJ2-7, with a possible D match to TRBD1 (6 bases). V lost 9 bases, J lost 0 bases, and 12 bases lay in between. The CDR3 extends over 13 amino acids.

The chain has TRBV6-5 and TRBJ1-1; perhaps TRBD1 as D (5 bases). The V gene's germline CDR1 is MNHEY and CDR2 SVGAGI. This CDR3 has 15 residues. Trimming took off 2 bases at V and 4 bases at J, with 14 bases between the two ends. CDR3 residues: CASSYEGRVGTEAFF. The CDR3 region has the DNA TGTGCCAGCAGTTACGAAGGCAGGGTTGGCACTGAAGCTTTCTTT.